The rows below give T cell receptor beta chains drawn from one sample of a study of cytomegalovirus exposure and HLA in healthy donors. Data came from immunoSEQ multiplex PCR; TCRdb stores just in-frame clones and leaves some out. The sample lists about 82,000 clones; about 71% were seen once. Sequencing was performed on PBMCs. These receptors originate from a man aged 60 to 75 in good health and CMV-seronegative. Each CDR3 is given with its conserved first and last residue. Each record gives: CDR3 protein, CDR3 DNA, D gene, J gene, V gene, clone size. A D gene is named only where the DNA matches it firmly. Expanded clones are given a class, and other clones once, few, many or no size at all.

CDR3: CASSDSGTATNTGELFF
DNA: TGTGCCAGCAGTGATTCTGGGACAGCGACGAACACCGGGGAGCTGTTTTTT
D: TRBD1
J: TRBJ2-2
V: TRBV6-1
size: .

CDR3: CSVEKTGGYGYTF
DNA: TGCAGCGTAGAAAAGACAGGGGGCTATGGCTACACCTTC
D: TRBD1
J: TRBJ1-2
V: TRBV29-1
size: .

CDR3: CASSLDRAPQETQYF
DNA: TGTGCCAGCAGCTTAGATCGCGCACCTCAAGAGACCCAGTACTTC
D: .
J: TRBJ2-5
V: TRBV11-2
size: .

CDR3: CASSPRVSNQPQHF
DNA: TGTGCCAGCAGTCCTCGGGTTAGCAATCAGCCCCAGCATTTT
D: .
J: TRBJ1-5
V: TRBV28
size: .

CDR3: CASSTRQGNTIYF
DNA: TGTGCCAGCAGCACACGACAGGGAAACACCATATATTTT
D: .
J: TRBJ1-3
V: TRBV7-2
size: .

CDR3: CASSPAGALGSTTYEQYF
DNA: TGCGCCAGCAGCCCAGCGGGGGCACTAGGATCGACCACCTACGAGCAGTACTTC
D: TRBD2
J: TRBJ2-7
V: TRBV4-1
size: .

CDR3: CASSSQTVGEQYF
DNA: TGTGCCAGCAGCTCGCAGACAGTGGGGGAGCAGTACTTC
D: .
J: TRBJ2-7
V: TRBV11-2
size: .

CDR3: CASSVGWGGQETQYF
DNA: TGTGCCAGCAGCGTAGGTTGGGGGGGGCAAGAGACCCAGTACTTC
D: TRBD2
J: TRBJ2-5
V: TRBV9
size: once

CDR3: CASSVGDIETQYF
DNA: TGTGCCAGCAGCGTAGGGGACATAGAGACCCAGTACTTC
D: .
J: TRBJ2-5
V: TRBV9
size: .

CDR3: CASSYLGQGSYEQYF
DNA: TGTGCCAGCAGTTACCTTGGACAGGGTTCCTACGAGCAGTACTTC
D: TRBD1
J: TRBJ2-7
V: TRBV6-5
size: .

CDR3: CASSLVLTAGDGYTF
DNA: TGTGCCAGCAGCTTAGTTCTGACCGCGGGGGATGGCTACACCTTC
D: .
J: TRBJ1-2
V: TRBV7-2
size: .

CDR3: CASRPGTAASPLHF
DNA: TGTGCCAGCAGACCCGGGACAGCGGCTTCACCCCTCCACTTT
D: TRBD1
J: TRBJ1-6
V: TRBV2
size: .

CDR3: CASRDDRAYEQYF
DNA: TGTGCCAGCAGGGATGACAGGGCCTACGAGCAGTACTTC
D: TRBD1
J: TRBJ2-7
V: TRBV6-5
size: .

CDR3: CASSFWSGSHYEQYF
DNA: TGTGCCAGCAGTTTTTGGTCAGGGTCGCACTACGAGCAGTACTTC
D: .
J: TRBJ2-7
V: TRBV27
size: .

CDR3: CASRTTTGGEGYTF
DNA: TGTGCCAGTAGAACTACGACAGGGGGAGAAGGCTACACCTTC
D: TRBD1
J: TRBJ1-2
V: TRBV19
size: .

CDR3: CATSRGLAGGPFEQFF
DNA: TGTGCCACCAGCAGAGGTCTAGCGGGAGGGCCATTTGAGCAGTTCTTC
D: TRBD2
J: TRBJ2-1
V: TRBV15
size: .

CDR3: CASSPWTGALMNTEAFF
DNA: TGTGCCAGCAGCCCGTGGACAGGGGCCCTTATGAACACTGAAGCTTTCTTT
D: TRBD1
J: TRBJ1-1
V: TRBV14
size: .

CDR3: CASSYRPGRTEAFF
DNA: TGTGCCAGCAGTTACCGTCCTGGACGGACAGAAGCTTTCTTT
D: .
J: TRBJ1-1
V: TRBV6-5
size: .

CDR3: CASQDSTSYTGELFF
DNA: TGTGCCAGCCAAGACTCGACTAGTTATACCGGGGAGCTGTTTTTT
D: .
J: TRBJ2-2
V: TRBV6-6
size: .

CDR3: CSVIATGTDTQYF
DNA: TGCAGCGTCATAGCTACCGGCACAGATACGCAGTATTTT
D: .
J: TRBJ2-3
V: TRBV29-1
size: .

CDR3: CASGQSGANVLTF
DNA: TGTGCTAGTGGCCAATCTGGGGCCAACGTCCTGACTTTC
D: .
J: TRBJ2-6
V: TRBV12-5
size: few

CDR3: CASRPTGTENSPLHF
DNA: TGTGCCAGCAGACCCACCGGGACAGAGAATTCACCCCTCCACTTT
D: TRBD1
J: TRBJ1-6
V: TRBV4-2
size: .

CDR3: CASSLGFQDTNEKLFF
DNA: TGCGCCAGCAGCTTGGGCTTCCAGGATACTAATGAAAAACTGTTTTTT
D: .
J: TRBJ1-4
V: TRBV5-1
size: once

CDR3: CASGVDRNTEAFF
DNA: TGTGCCAGCGGGGTGGACAGAAACACTGAAGCTTTCTTT
D: .
J: TRBJ1-1
V: TRBV25-1
size: .

CDR3: CASRSGQGGAEAFF
DNA: TGTGCCAGCAGGTCCGGACAGGGGGGCGCTGAAGCTTTCTTT
D: TRBD1
J: TRBJ1-1
V: TRBV6-1
size: .

CDR3: CASSPMGQPDGYGYTF
DNA: TGTGCCAGCAGCCCAATGGGACAGCCGGATGGGTATGGCTACACCTTC
D: TRBD1
J: TRBJ1-2
V: TRBV9
size: .

CDR3: CASSLFQIYNSPLHF
DNA: TGTGCCAGCAGCTTATTTCAGATCTATAATTCACCCCTCCACTTT
D: .
J: TRBJ1-6
V: TRBV7-2
size: .

CDR3: CASSLAGGPADTQYF
DNA: TGTGCCAGCAGCTTAGCGGGAGGGCCAGCAGATACGCAGTATTTT
D: TRBD2
J: TRBJ2-3
V: TRBV7-8
size: .

CDR3: CASSLYGQGSGNEQFF
DNA: TGTGCCAGCAGCTTATATGGGCAGGGATCAGGCAATGAGCAGTTCTTC
D: .
J: TRBJ2-1
V: TRBV7-9
size: .

CDR3: CASSAATGMNTEAFF
DNA: TGTGCCAGCAGTGCTGCTACAGGGATGAACACTGAAGCTTTCTTT
D: .
J: TRBJ1-1
V: TRBV6-1
size: few

CDR3: CASSALAGGPGYEQYF
DNA: TGTGCCAGCAGCGCCCTAGCGGGGGGGCCGGGTTACGAGCAGTACTTC
D: TRBD2
J: TRBJ2-7
V: TRBV7-2
size: once

CDR3: CASSAANTGELFF
DNA: TGTGCCAGCAGCGCAGCGAACACCGGGGAGCTGTTTTTT
D: .
J: TRBJ2-2
V: TRBV11-2
size: .

CDR3: CASSSMTDTQYF
DNA: TGTGCCAGCAGTTCAATGACAGATACGCAGTATTTT
D: .
J: TRBJ2-3
V: TRBV27
size: few